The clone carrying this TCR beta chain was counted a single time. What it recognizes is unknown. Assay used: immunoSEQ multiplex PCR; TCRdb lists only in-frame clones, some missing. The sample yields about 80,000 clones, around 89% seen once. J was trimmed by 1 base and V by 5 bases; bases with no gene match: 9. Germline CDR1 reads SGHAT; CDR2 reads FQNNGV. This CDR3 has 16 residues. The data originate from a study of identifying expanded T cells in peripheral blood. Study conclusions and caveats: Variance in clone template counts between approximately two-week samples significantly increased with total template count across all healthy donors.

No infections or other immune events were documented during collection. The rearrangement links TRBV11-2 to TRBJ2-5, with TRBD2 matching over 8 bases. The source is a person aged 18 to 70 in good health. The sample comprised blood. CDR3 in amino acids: CASSTAGGGIQETQYF. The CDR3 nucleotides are TGTGCCAGCAGCACCGCCGGGGGGGGAATCCAAGAGACCCAGTACTTC.